Sequencing of this TCR beta chain was carried out in a study of blood T cell repertoires in COVID-19. Study at large: Sample material is recorded as cDNA or gDNA derived from T cells, B-cell-depleted T cells, or PBMCs.

Produced via immunoSEQ multiplex PCR; TCRdb's table is partial and in-frame only. The sample shows 150,000 to 200,000 clones, about 81% of them seen only once. Trimming removed 4 bases at V and 2 bases at J, with 9 bases between. CDR1 and CDR2 (germline): LGHNA, YSLEER. CDR3 length: 14 amino acids. The chain uses TRBV4-3 and TRBJ1-5; D ambiguous. This receptor was taken from a human donor in a cohort sampled during active COVID-19. Sequenced sample: peripheral blood. DNA for the CDR3: TGCGCCAGCAGCCGAAACGGGGGCAATCAGCCCCAGCATTTT. Its protein product is CASSRNGGNQPQHF.